This entry describes one T cell receptor (beta chain). Antigen specificity is unknown. These data originate in a study of cytomegalovirus exposure and HLA in healthy donors. General study results and limits: Using the classifier, cytomegalovirus status was reportedly diagnosed with high specificity and sensitivity. Rarity characterized most TCR sequences, yet some public TCRs appeared in many donors. Investigators reported 150 to 200 TCR beta chains as tied to cytomegalovirus.

The repertoire was sequenced with immunoSEQ multiplex PCR; TCRdb's copy has only in-frame clones and lacks some. The repertoire holds 250,000 or so clones, roughly 90% seen once, with about 0.36% in the top ten. Germline loops: CDR1 SGDLS, CDR2 YYNGEE. Between the trimmed V and J ends, which lost 5 bases and 3 bases, there was a span of 16 bases. This CDR3 is 15 amino acids long. The TCR was taken from a woman aged 18-29 years in good health and CMV-seronegative. The sequenced sample was PBMCs. The gene calls are TRBV9 and TRBJ2-3, with D perhaps matching TRBD2 (5 bases). CDR3: CASSRLTSPTDTQYF. CDR3 nucleotides: TGTGCCAGCAGTAGACTAACCTCCCCGACAGATACGCAGTATTTT.